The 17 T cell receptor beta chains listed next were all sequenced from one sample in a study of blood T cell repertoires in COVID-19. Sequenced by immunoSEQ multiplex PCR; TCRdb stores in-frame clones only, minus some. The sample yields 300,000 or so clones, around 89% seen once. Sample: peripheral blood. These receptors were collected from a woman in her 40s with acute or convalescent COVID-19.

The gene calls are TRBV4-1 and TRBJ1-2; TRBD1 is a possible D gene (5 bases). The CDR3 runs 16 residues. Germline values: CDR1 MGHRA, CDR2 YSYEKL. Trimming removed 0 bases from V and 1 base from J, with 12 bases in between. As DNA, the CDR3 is TGCGCCAGCAGCCAAGATATCGGCCAGGGTAACTATGGCTACACCTTC. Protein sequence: CASSQDIGQGNYGYTF.

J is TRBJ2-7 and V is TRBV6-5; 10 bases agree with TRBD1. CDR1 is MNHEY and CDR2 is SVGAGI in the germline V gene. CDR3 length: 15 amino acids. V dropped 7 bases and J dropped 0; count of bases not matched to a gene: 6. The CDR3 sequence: CASNAGQGFSYEQYV. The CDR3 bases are TGTGCCAGCAACGCGGGACAGGGGTTCTCCTACGAGCAGTACGTC.

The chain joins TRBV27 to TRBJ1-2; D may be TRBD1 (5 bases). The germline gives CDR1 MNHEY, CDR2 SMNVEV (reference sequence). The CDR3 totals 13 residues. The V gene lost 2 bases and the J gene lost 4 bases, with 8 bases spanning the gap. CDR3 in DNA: TGTGCCAGCAGTTTAGTGCAGGGCTATGGCTACACCTTC. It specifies CASSLVQGYGYTF.

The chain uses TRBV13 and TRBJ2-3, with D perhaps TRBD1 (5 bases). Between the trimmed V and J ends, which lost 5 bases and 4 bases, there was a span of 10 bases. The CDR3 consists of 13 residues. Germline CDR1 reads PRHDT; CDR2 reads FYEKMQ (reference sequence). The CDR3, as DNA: TGTGCCAGCAGCCTACAGGTGGCAGATACGCAGTATTTT. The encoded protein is CASSLQVADTQYF.

CDR3 bases: TGTGCCAGCAGTTCCGCGCCGGGACTAGAAACGCAGTATTTT. Its protein product is CASSSAPGLETQYF. The rearrangement joins TRBV27 to TRBJ2-3; 8 positions match TRBD2. The ends lost 4 bases at V and 9 bases at J; junction bases unmatched: 9. CDR1 MNHEY and CDR2 SMNVEV come from the germline V gene (reference sequence). The CDR3 consists of 14 residues.

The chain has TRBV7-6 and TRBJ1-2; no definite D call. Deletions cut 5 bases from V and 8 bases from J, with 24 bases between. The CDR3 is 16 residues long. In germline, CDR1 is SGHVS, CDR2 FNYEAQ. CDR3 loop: CASSRSTEALAHGYTF. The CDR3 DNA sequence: TGTGCCAGCAGCCGTTCAACGGAGGCCCTGGCTCACGGCTACACCTTC.

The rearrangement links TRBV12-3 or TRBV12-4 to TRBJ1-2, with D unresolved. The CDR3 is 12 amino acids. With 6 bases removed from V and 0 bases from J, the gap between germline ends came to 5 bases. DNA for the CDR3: TGTGCCAGCAGCTTTTCTAACTATGGCTACACCTTC. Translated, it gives CASSFSNYGYTF.

In DNA form, the CDR3 reads TGTGCCATCAGCCTGCGAGGCGACGAGCAGTACGTC. Translation gives CAISLRGDEQYV. This sequence joins TRBV10-3 and TRBJ2-7, with no clear D. This CDR3 region has 12 residues. V lost 6 bases, J lost 5 bases, and 11 bases lay in between. Germline-derived CDR1 and CDR2 are ENHRY and SYGVKD.

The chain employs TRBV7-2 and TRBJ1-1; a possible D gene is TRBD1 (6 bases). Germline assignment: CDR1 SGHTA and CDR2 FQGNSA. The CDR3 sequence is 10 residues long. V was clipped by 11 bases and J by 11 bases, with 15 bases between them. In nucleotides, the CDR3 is TGTGCCCCCGTCGCAGGGGTGGCTTTCTTT. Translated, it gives CAPVAGVAFF.

The CDR3 nucleotides read TGTGCCAGCAGCCGGACAGGGGCCTTGAACACTGAAGCTTTCTTT. Encoded protein: CASSRTGALNTEAFF. The J gene is TRBJ1-1, the V gene TRBV3-1 (or the pseudogene TRBV3-2), with TRBD1 identical over 9 bases. Per germline, CDR1 LGHDT and CDR2 YNNKEL (reference sequence). The V segment lost 4 bases and the J segment 0 bases; nucleotides outside the gene matches: 3. The CDR3 has 15 residues.

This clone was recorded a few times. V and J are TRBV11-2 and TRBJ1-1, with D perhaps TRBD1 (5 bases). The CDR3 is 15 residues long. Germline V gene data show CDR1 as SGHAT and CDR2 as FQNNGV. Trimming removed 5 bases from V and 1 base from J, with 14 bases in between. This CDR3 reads CASSIRPRANTEAFF. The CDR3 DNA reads TGTGCCAGCAGCATCCGGCCCAGGGCGAACACTGAAGCTTTCTTT. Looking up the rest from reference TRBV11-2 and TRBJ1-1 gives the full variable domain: EAGVAQSPRYKIIEKRQSVAFWCNPISGHATLYWYQQILGQGPKLLIQFQNNGVVDDSQLPKDRFSAERLKGVDSTLKIQPAKLEDSAVYLCASSIRPRANTEAFFGQGTRLTVV.

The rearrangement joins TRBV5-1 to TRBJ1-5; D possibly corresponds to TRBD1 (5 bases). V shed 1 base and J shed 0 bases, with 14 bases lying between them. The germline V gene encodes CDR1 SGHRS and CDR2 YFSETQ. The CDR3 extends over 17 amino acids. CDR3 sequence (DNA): TGCGCCAGCAGCTTGTACCGGACACCTTATAGCAATCAGCCCCAGCATTTT. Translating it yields CASSLYRTPYSNQPQHF. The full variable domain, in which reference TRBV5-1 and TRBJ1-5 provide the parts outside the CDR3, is KAGVTQTPRYLIKTRGQQVTLSCSPISGHRSVSWYQQTPGQGLQFLFEYFSETQRNKGNFPGRFSGRQFSNSRSEMNVSTLELGDSALYLCASSLYRTPYSNQPQHFGDGTRLSIL.

Here the CDR3 reads CATATGTNTEAFF. CDR3 in DNA: TGTGCCACAGCGACAGGGACGAACACTGAAGCTTTCTTT. V is TRBV5-6 and J is TRBJ1-1; 7 nucleotides match TRBD1. This CDR3 has 13 amino acids. Trimming cost V 9 bases and J 1 base; bases outside gene matches: 6. Per germline, CDR1 SGHDT and CDR2 YYEEEE.

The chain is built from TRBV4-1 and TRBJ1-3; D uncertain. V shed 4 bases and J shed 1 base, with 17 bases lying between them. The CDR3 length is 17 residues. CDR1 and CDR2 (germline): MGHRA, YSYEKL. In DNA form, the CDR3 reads TGCGCCAGCAGCCCAGCCCGAGACCCGGGATCTGGAAACACCATATATTTT. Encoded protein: CASSPARDPGSGNTIYF.

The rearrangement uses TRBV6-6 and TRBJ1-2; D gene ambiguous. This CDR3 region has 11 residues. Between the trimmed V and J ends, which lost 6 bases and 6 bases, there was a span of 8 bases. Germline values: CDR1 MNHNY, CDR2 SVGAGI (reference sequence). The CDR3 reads CASSLRDGYTF. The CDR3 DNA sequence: TGTGCCAGCAGCCTTCGGGATGGCTACACCTTC.

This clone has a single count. This chain's CDR3 is CASRSRQGAQPQHF. CDR3 in DNA: TGTGCCAGCAGATCTAGACAGGGGGCCCAGCCCCAGCATTTT. The chain is built from TRBV2 and TRBJ1-5, with TRBD1 identical over 10 bases. J gave up 7 bases and V 6 bases, and 6 bases lay outside the gene matches. This CDR3 spans 14 amino acids. Germline V CDR1 and CDR2: SNHLY, FYNNEI.

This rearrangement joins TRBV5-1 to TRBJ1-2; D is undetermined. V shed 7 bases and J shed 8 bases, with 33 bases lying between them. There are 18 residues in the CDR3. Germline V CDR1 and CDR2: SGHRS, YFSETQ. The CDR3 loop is CASYNPPRPQLGSRGYTF. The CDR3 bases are TGCGCCAGCTATAACCCGCCCCGGCCTCAACTAGGTAGCCGCGGCTACACCTTC. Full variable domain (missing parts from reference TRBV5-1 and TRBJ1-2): KAGVTQTPRYLIKTRGQQVTLSCSPISGHRSVSWYQQTPGQGLQFLFEYFSETQRNKGNFPGRFSGRQFSNSRSEMNVSTLELGDSALYLCASYNPPRPQLGSRGYTFGSGTRLTVV.